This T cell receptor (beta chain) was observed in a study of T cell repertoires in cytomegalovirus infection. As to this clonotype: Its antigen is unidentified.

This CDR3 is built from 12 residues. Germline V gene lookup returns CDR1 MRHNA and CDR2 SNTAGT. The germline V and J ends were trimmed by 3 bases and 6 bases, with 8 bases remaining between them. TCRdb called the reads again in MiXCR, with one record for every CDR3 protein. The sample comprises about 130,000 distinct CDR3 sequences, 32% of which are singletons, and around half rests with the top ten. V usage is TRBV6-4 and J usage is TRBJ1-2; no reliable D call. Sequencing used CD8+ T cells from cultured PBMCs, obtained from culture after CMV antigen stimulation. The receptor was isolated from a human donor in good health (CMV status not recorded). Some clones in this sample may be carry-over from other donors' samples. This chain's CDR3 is CASSDGRHGYTF. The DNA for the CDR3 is TGTGCCAGCAGTGATGGCAGGCATGGCTACACCTTC.